The 32 T cell receptor beta chains given below trace back to one sample, sequenced in a study of shared clonotypes between healthy human individuals (TCRdb year 2020). Libraries were prepared through the immunoSEQ multiplex PCR assay. TCRdb carries this immuneACCESS record with in-frame sequences only. Its versions omit some clonotypes, under half of them owing to an unresolved V gene in the studies checked, with the rest unexplained. Here the sample has roughly 2.2 million clones; more than 85% occur a single time. 0.3% to 0.4% of the sample goes to the ten largest clones. The specimen was naive CD4+ T cells from PBMCs. Sample cell subset or site, as interpreted from the label and publication: CD45RA+ positively selected. The source is a man aged 18 to 35 in good health. Some clones in this sample may be carry-over from other donors' samples.

The chain combines TRBV18 with TRBJ1-1; the D is unclear. Germline assignment: CDR1 KGHSH and CDR2 LQKENI. The CDR3 runs to 13 residues. V lost 6 bases and J 1 base, leaving 9 bases between the germline ends. The CDR3 bases are TGTGCCAGCTCGCTACTTGGGAACACTGAAGCTTTCTTT. It specifies CASSLLGNTEAFF.

The rearrangement links TRBV13 to TRBJ1-1; no clear D. Trimming cost V 3 bases and J 0 bases, with 5 bases left between them. The CDR3 is 13 residues long. Per germline, CDR1 PRHDT and CDR2 FYEKMQ (reference sequence). The CDR3 spells CASSLMMNTEAFF. In DNA form, the CDR3 reads TGTGCCAGCAGCTTGATGATGAACACTGAAGCTTTCTTT.

The chain uses TRBV2 and TRBJ2-3, with TRBD2 identical over 14 bases. The CDR3 is made up of 18 amino acids. Germline assignment: CDR1 SNHLY and CDR2 FYNNEI. V lost 5 bases, J lost 0 bases, and 7 bases stayed unmatched. In nucleotides, the CDR3 is TGTGCCAGCAGTTCCGGGACTAGCGGGAGAGGTAGCACAGATACGCAGTATTTT. Protein: CASSSGTSGRGSTDTQYF.

The chain couples TRBV7-9 to TRBJ2-1; the D is unclear. The CDR3 loop spans 10 amino acids. Trimming pared 1 base from V and 12 bases from J, leaving 4 bases between. Germline assignment: CDR1 SEHNR and CDR2 FQNEAQ (reference sequence). Written as DNA, the CDR3 is TGTGCCAGCAGCTTAGTGGCGCAGTTCTTC. Residues: CASSLVAQFF. Together with reference TRBV7-9 and TRBJ2-1, the CDR3 gives the full variable domain: DTGVSQNPRHKITKRGQNVTFRCDPISEHNRLYWYRQTLGQGPEFLTYFQNEAQLEKSRLLSDRFSAERPKGSFSTLEIQRTEQGDSAMYLCASSLVAQFFGPGTRLTVL.

V gene TRBV14 combines with J gene TRBJ2-5; tentative D call: TRBD2 (5 bases). The V and J ends lost 0 bases and 1 base respectively, with 12 bases between them. Per the germline V gene, CDR1 is SGHDN and CDR2 is FVKESK. This CDR3 has 16 amino acids. The CDR3 DNA is TGTGCCAGCAGCCAAGATCGGGCTAGCAGCCAAGAGACCCAGTACTTC. Translation: CASSQDRASSQETQYF.

This chain joins TRBV28 and TRBJ1-3; D is possibly TRBD1 (6 bases). Trimming stripped 3 bases from V and 0 bases from J, with 12 bases between. Germline values: CDR1 MDHEN, CDR2 SYDVKM. CDR3 length: 16 amino acids. The CDR3 coding sequence is TGTGCCAGCAGTTTCCTAGGGACATACTCTGGAAACACCATATATTTT. Amino acids: CASSFLGTYSGNTIYF. Full variable domain (rest looked up from reference TRBV28 and TRBJ1-3): DVKVTQSSRYLVKRTGEKVFLECVQDMDHENMFWYRQDPGLGLRLIYFSYDVKMKEKGDIPEGYSVSREKKERFSLILESASTNQTSMYLCASSFLGTYSGNTIYFGEGSWLTVV.

The CDR3 DNA is TGTGCCAGTAGTCCCTCGGGAATTTTCAATCAGCCCCAGCATTTT. It specifies CASSPSGIFNQPQHF. This chain connects TRBV19 to TRBJ1-5; D is undetermined. Trimming stripped 5 bases from V and 3 bases from J, with 14 bases between. The germline V gene has CDR1 LNHDA and CDR2 SQIVND (reference sequence). The length of the CDR3 is 15 residues. Full variable domain (outside the CDR3, taken from reference TRBV19 and TRBJ1-5): DGGITQSPKYLFRKEGQNVTLSCEQNLNHDAMYWYRQDPGQGLRLIYYSQIVNDFQKGDIAEGYSVSREKKESFPLTVTSAQKNPTAFYLCASSPSGIFNQPQHFGDGTRLSIL.

This sequence joins TRBV25-1 and TRBJ2-3; D may correspond to TRBD1 or TRBD2 (5 bases each). The V and J ends lost 0 bases and 11 bases respectively, with 18 bases between them. This CDR3 contains 15 residues. CDR1 MGHDK and CDR2 SYGVNS come from the germline V gene. The CDR3 nucleotides read TGTGCCAGCAGTGAATATTTGGACACCTCGGGGATGCAGTATTTT. Encoded protein: CASSEYLDTSGMQYF.

The gene calls are TRBV18 and TRBJ2-1, with D possibly being TRBD1 (6 bases). CDR3 length: 14 amino acids. Trimming stripped 3 bases from V and 8 bases from J, with 14 bases between. The V gene's germline CDR1 is KGHSH and CDR2 LQKENI. CDR3 DNA sequence: TGTGCCAGCTCACCCTCTCAGGGGCTATATGAGCAGTTCTTC. This encodes CASSPSQGLYEQFF.

This sequence joins TRBV18 and TRBJ1-3; D not resolved. Trimming cost V 3 bases and J 4 bases, with 19 bases left between them. The CDR3 is 17 amino acids. Germline V gives CDR1 KGHSH, CDR2 LQKENI. DNA of the CDR3: TGTGCCAGCTCACCGGCACAAGGAGGGCTCCCCGGAAACACCATATATTTT. It encodes CASSPAQGGLPGNTIYF.

CDR3 nucleotides: TGTGCCAGCTCACCGAATCAGGGGGCTTACGAGCAGTACTTC. Translation gives CASSPNQGAYEQYF. The chain combines TRBV18 with TRBJ2-7; 8 nucleotides align to TRBD1. The CDR3 is made up of 14 amino acids. Germline assignment: CDR1 KGHSH and CDR2 LQKENI. Trimming took 3 bases from V and 4 from J; bases not matched to a gene: 5.

For this clone: Other DNA sequences within the sample encode an identical CDR3. The chain has TRBV10-3 and TRBJ1-3; tentatively, D is TRBD1 (6 bases). CDR3 length equals 14 residues. From germline, CDR1 is ENHRY and CDR2 SYGVKD. V dropped 4 bases and J dropped 0 bases, with 7 bases sitting between them. CDR3 region: CAISGTDSGNTIYF. The CDR3 nucleotides read TGTGCCATCAGTGGGACAGACTCTGGAAACACCATATATTTT.

The chain joins TRBV13 to TRBJ2-7; TRBD1 might be the D (6 bases). V dropped 4 bases and J dropped 6 bases, with 16 bases sitting between them. The CDR3 is 14 amino acids. Germline V gene lookup returns CDR1 PRHDT and CDR2 FYEKMQ (reference sequence). Here the CDR3 reads CASSSRDTLGEQYF. Here the CDR3 DNA reads TGTGCCAGCAGCTCCCGGGACACCCTCGGCGAGCAGTACTTC.

This clone has only one observation. V gene TRBV6-5 combines with J gene TRBJ2-2; no definite D call. V lost 6 bases, J lost 6 bases, and 17 bases lay in between. Germline CDR1 is MNHEY and CDR2 is SVGAGI. This CDR3 is 15 amino acids long. The CDR3 protein is CASRNRAVSSGELFF. The CDR3 nucleotides read TGTGCCAGCAGGAATCGGGCCGTTAGTTCCGGGGAGCTGTTTTTT.

A word on this clone: Different DNA sequences within this sample yield the same CDR3. The chain uses TRBV28 and TRBJ2-3; either TRBD1 or TRBD2 may supply D (5 bases each). V lost 2 bases to trimming and J lost 2 bases, with 11 bases between them. The CDR3 runs 15 residues. CDR1 is MDHEN, CDR2 SYDVKM, per germline. CDR3: CASSLPGTSTDTQYF. In DNA form, the CDR3 reads TGTGCCAGCAGTTTACCCGGGACCTCCACAGATACGCAGTATTTT.

The CDR3 nucleotides are TGCGCCAGCAGCTCTGACGTTACCTATGGCTACACCTTC. Translating it yields CASSSDVTYGYTF. The chain recombines TRBV5-1 with TRBJ1-2; D is undetermined. Trimming pared 3 bases from V and 4 bases from J, leaving 10 bases between. The CDR3 length is 13 residues. Germline loops: CDR1 SGHRS, CDR2 YFSETQ.

V is TRBV10-2 and J is TRBJ2-7; 7 positions agree with TRBD1. The CDR3 is 15 amino acids. V lost 6 bases and J lost 2; bases outside the gene matches: 10. CDR1 WSHSY and CDR2 SAAADI come from the germline V gene. CDR3 DNA: TGCGCCAGCAGGATGCCCGGGACAGAGACCTACGAGCAGTACTTC. It translates to CASRMPGTETYEQYF.

The chain employs TRBV18 and TRBJ2-7; D call uncertain. The V end lost 3 bases, the J end lost 5 bases, and 8 bases lay between the germline ends. Germline V gives CDR1 KGHSH, CDR2 LQKENI. The CDR3 runs 12 residues. The CDR3 DNA reads as TGTGCCAGCTCACCCCCTTCCAACGAGCAGTACTTC. Translated, it gives CASSPPSNEQYF.

This chain links TRBV7-2 with TRBJ2-2, with 8 bases matching TRBD2. The germline CDR1 and CDR2 sequences are SGHTA and FQGNSA. CDR3 length: 15 residues. The junction had 3 bases not matched to a gene; V was cut back by 3 bases and J by 3 bases. In DNA form, the CDR3 reads TGTGCCAGCAGCTTTCGGCGGGGGGACACCGGGGAGCTGTTTTTT. This sequence encodes CASSFRRGDTGELFF.

This sequence joins TRBV2 and TRBJ2-3; TRBD1 might be the D (5 bases). Germline V CDR1 and CDR2: SNHLY, FYNNEI. The CDR3 has 15 residues. V lost 4 bases, J lost 1 base, and 12 bases lay in between. The CDR3 spells CASSARQGGTDTQYF. In nucleotides, the CDR3 is TGTGCCAGCAGTGCCCGGCAGGGTGGCACAGATACGCAGTATTTT.

The table lists this clone with a count of one. This chain joins TRBV27 and TRBJ2-1, with D tentatively TRBD1 (5 bases). V was shortened by 5 bases and J by 4 bases, with 18 bases between the two germline ends. Germline values: CDR1 MNHEY, CDR2 SMNVEV (reference sequence). The CDR3 is made up of 16 amino acids. This CDR3 reads CASSNPIRQKYNEQFF. The DNA for the CDR3 is TGTGCCAGCAGTAACCCGATAAGACAGAAATACAATGAGCAGTTCTTC.

This chain connects TRBV2 to TRBJ2-2; 7 bases are a match to TRBD1. Germline assignment: CDR1 SNHLY and CDR2 FYNNEI. This CDR3 has 14 amino acids. Losses at the gene ends were 8 bases for V and 3 bases for J; bases not matched to a gene: 6. For the CDR3, the DNA is TGTGCCAGCGTCTACAGGGGTTACACCGGGGAGCTGTTTTTT. Translation gives CASVYRGYTGELFF.

The genes are TRBV5-1 and TRBJ2-1; 8 bases map to TRBD2. CDR1 is SGHRS and CDR2 is YFSETQ in the germline V gene. The V and J ends lost 4 bases and 9 bases, in that order; junction bases with no gene match: 12. The CDR3 runs 15 residues. The CDR3 sequence: CASSAGTSGYGEQFF. As DNA, the CDR3 is TGCGCCAGCAGCGCCGGGACTAGTGGGTACGGTGAGCAGTTCTTC. Complete variable domain (other parts from reference TRBV5-1 and TRBJ2-1): KAGVTQTPRYLIKTRGQQVTLSCSPISGHRSVSWYQQTPGQGLQFLFEYFSETQRNKGNFPGRFSGRQFSNSRSEMNVSTLELGDSALYLCASSAGTSGYGEQFFGPGTRLTVL.

The V gene is TRBV4-1, the J gene TRBJ2-5, with 12 bases lining up with TRBD2. Germline values: CDR1 MGHRA, CDR2 YSYEKL. V shed 1 base, J shed 1 base, and the junction held 4 bases outside the gene matches. The CDR3 is made up of 17 amino acids. Here the CDR3 DNA reads TGCGCCAGCAGCCAAGGTAGGACTAGCGGGGCCCAAGAGACCCAGTACTTC. Protein: CASSQGRTSGAQETQYF.

The rearrangement joins TRBV7-3 to TRBJ1-1; D gene uncertain. V lost 5 bases and J lost 6, with 22 bases in between. Germline CDR1 and CDR2: SGHTA and FQGTGA. This CDR3 has 16 residues. The CDR3 DNA reads TGTGCCAGCAGCCCGACATACTCGTCAAGAAACGCTGAAGCTTTCTTT. This translates into CASSPTYSSRNAEAFF. The variable domain in full, completed from reference TRBV7-3 and TRBJ1-1, reads GAGVSQTPSNKVTEKGKYVELRCDPISGHTALYWYRQSLGQGPEFLIYFQGTGAADDSGLPNDRFFAVRPEGSVSTLKIQRTERGDSAVYLCASSPTYSSRNAEAFFGQGTRLTVV.

The gene calls are TRBV4-1 and TRBJ2-7; 10 bases align to TRBD2. The CDR3 is made up of 16 amino acids. The trim removed 3 bases at V and 6 bases at J, leaving 11 bases unmatched. Looked up from germline, CDR1 is MGHRA and CDR2 is YSYEKL. The CDR3 sequence is CASSQTRASGSREQYF. The CDR3 bases are TGCGCCAGCAGCCAGACAAGGGCTAGCGGGAGTCGCGAGCAGTACTTC.

This clone occurred once. The V and J genes are TRBV7-8 and TRBJ2-3; TRBD2 matches 9 bases. The CDR3 runs to 15 residues. V lost 4 bases to trimming and J lost 3 bases; unmatched junction nucleotides: 5. Germline lookup yields CDR1 SGHVS and CDR2 FQNEAQ. CDR3 in DNA: TGTGCCAGCAGCTCCATCGCGGGAGGGACAGATACGCAGTATTTT. It specifies CASSSIAGGTDTQYF. The full variable domain, rest sourced from reference TRBV7-8 and TRBJ2-3, is GAGVSQSPRYKVAKRGQDVALRCDPISGHVSLFWYQQALGQGPEFLTYFQNEAQLDKSGLPSDRFFAERPEGSVSTLKIQRTQQEDSAVYLCASSSIAGGTDTQYFGPGTRLTVL.

V gene TRBV14 combines with J gene TRBJ2-1; 9 bases fit TRBD2. Unmatched junction bases numbered 8, after V lost 2 bases and J lost 9 bases. The length of the CDR3 is 15 residues. Germline CDR1 and CDR2: SGHDN and FVKESK. The CDR3 loop is CASSQHLAGVLEQFF. The CDR3 coding sequence is TGTGCCAGCAGCCAACACTTAGCGGGAGTGCTTGAGCAGTTCTTC.

This rearrangement joins TRBV7-3 to TRBJ2-2; weak D call: TRBD2 (5 bases). Trimming pared 5 bases from V and 4 bases from J, leaving 11 bases between. The germline gives CDR1 SGHTA, CDR2 FQGTGA. The length of the CDR3 is 14 residues. DNA for the CDR3: TGTGCCAGCAGCCGCACGGGGAGCACCGGGGAGCTGTTTTTT. Protein product: CASSRTGSTGELFF.

This rearrangement joins TRBV27 to TRBJ2-3; D unclear. V was pared by 6 bases and J by 0 bases, with 10 bases between. The CDR3 loop spans 14 amino acids. The germline CDR1 and CDR2 sequences are MNHEY and SMNVEV (reference sequence). CDR3 residues: CASRLDRSTDTQYF. CDR3 nucleotides: TGTGCCAGCAGACTGGATCGAAGCACAGATACGCAGTATTTT.

This chain uses TRBV5-1 with TRBJ1-4; TRBD1 aligns across 7 bases. The J segment lost 8 bases and the V segment lost 0 bases, leaving 10 bases of the junction unmatched. The CDR3 runs to 16 residues. Germline V lookup: CDR1 SGHRS, CDR2 YFSETQ. CDR3 DNA sequence: TGCGCCAGCAGCTTGGGCGAAGACAGGGAACAAGAAAAACTGTTTTTT. It is translated as CASSLGEDREQEKLFF.

The genes are TRBV27 and TRBJ1-4, with 7 positions matching TRBD1. This CDR3 is built from 14 residues. The trim removed 1 base at V and 8 bases at J, leaving 4 bases unmatched. Germline V gene lookup returns CDR1 MNHEY and CDR2 SMNVEV (reference sequence). The CDR3 reads CASSLFRGYEKLFF. In DNA, the CDR3 is TGTGCCAGCAGTTTATTCAGGGGGTACGAAAAACTGTTTTTT.